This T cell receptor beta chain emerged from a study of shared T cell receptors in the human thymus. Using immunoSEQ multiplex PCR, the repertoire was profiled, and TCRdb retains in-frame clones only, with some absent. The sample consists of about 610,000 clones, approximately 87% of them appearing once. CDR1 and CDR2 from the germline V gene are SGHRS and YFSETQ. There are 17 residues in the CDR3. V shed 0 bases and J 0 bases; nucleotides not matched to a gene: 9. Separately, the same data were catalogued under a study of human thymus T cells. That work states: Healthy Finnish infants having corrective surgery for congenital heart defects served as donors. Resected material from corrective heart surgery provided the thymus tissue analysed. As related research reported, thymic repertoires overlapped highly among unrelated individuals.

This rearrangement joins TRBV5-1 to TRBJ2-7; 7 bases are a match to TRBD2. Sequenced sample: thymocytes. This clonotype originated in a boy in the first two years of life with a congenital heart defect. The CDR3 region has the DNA TGCGCCAGCAGCTTGGCAGGAGGCGGGAGAGACTCCTACGAGCAGTACTTC. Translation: CASSLAGGGRDSYEQYF.